This T cell receptor (beta chain) was observed in a study of cytomegalovirus exposure and HLA in healthy donors. About the research overall: An analysis done earlier identified 100 million to 140 million unique TCR beta sequences from about 179 million T cells. Study-level results: Roughly uniform sequencing depth across donors was assumed, possibly incorrectly.

Trimming left V 5 bases short and J 1 base short, with 8 bases between. The germline gives CDR1 GTSNPN, CDR2 SVGIG (reference sequence). CDR3 size: 13 residues. At collection, donors were nominally healthy, but unrecorded immune exposures were probable. PCR amplification relied on 60 Vbeta primers (plus 13 Jbeta primers). TCRdb's copy holds only in-frame clones and misses some; the assay was immunoSEQ multiplex PCR. The data contain under 200,000 clones, under 80% of them singletons. Comments on this clone: The target antigen is unknown.

The chain combines TRBV30 with TRBJ2-2; TRBD1 might be the D (6 bases). Specimen: PBMCs. This receptor was identified in a woman in her 30s in good health and CMV-seronegative. The CDR3 protein is CAWATGNTGELFF. The CDR3 nucleotides read TGTGCCTGGGCGACAGGGAACACCGGGGAGCTGTTTTTT.